Each of the 15 T cell receptor beta chains below was sequenced from the same sample in a study of T cell clonotyping in hematopoietic cell transplantation. Sequencing used immunoSEQ multiplex PCR; TCRdb keeps in-frame clones, though not all of them. The data contain around 21,000 clones, 60% to 85% of them singletons. Time point described: recipient sample about 28 days before transplant, after cytoreduction. The input for sequencing was peripheral blood mononuclear cells, taken before stem cell transplant. The receptors were gathered from a man in his sixties with acute myeloid leukemia. Some clones in this sample may be carry-over from other donors' samples.

CDR3 DNA sequence: TGCAGCGGACAGGGCTATAACACTGAAGCTTTCTTT. It yields the protein CSGQGYNTEAFF. This chain joins TRBV29-1 and TRBJ1-1; 7 bases are a match to TRBD1. CDR3 size: 12 residues. Unmatched junction bases numbered 4, after V lost 7 bases and J lost 2 bases. CDR1 is SQVTM, CDR2 ANQGSEA, per germline.

The chain recombines TRBV7-9 with TRBJ2-4, with D unresolved. The CDR3 is 18 residues long. Per the germline V gene, CDR1 is SEHNR and CDR2 is FQNEAQ (reference sequence). Trimming left V 1 base short and J 0 bases short, with 16 bases between. CDR3 amino acids: CASSLGWADVLAKNIQYF. For the CDR3, the DNA is TGTGCCAGCAGCTTAGGTTGGGCAGATGTTTTAGCCAAAAACATTCAGTACTTC.

This chain joins TRBV19 and TRBJ1-1; D is uncertain. V was cut by 6 bases and J by 3 bases, with 14 bases left in between. Per germline, CDR1 LNHDA and CDR2 SQIVND (reference sequence). The CDR3 is 14 residues long. CDR3 in amino acids: CASSKGWEDTEAFF. In DNA, the CDR3 is TGTGCCAGTAGCAAGGGTTGGGAGGACACTGAAGCTTTCTTT.

V is TRBV20-1 and J is TRBJ1-4, with a possible D match to TRBD1 (5 bases). Trimming removed 2 bases at V and 11 bases at J, with 6 bases between. Germline lookup yields CDR1 DFQATT and CDR2 SNEGSKA (reference sequence). This CDR3 has 10 residues. CDR3 sequence reads: CSARQGKLFF. DNA of the CDR3: TGCAGTGCTAGACAGGGTAAACTGTTTTTT.

The chain's CDR3 is CASRGYSGKQNEKLFF. Here the CDR3 DNA reads TGTGCCAGTCGCGGATACTCAGGGAAACAGAATGAAAAACTGTTTTTT. This rearrangement joins TRBV19 to TRBJ1-4, with a possible D match to TRBD1 (5 bases). Trimming took 8 bases from V and 5 from J, leaving 21 bases between them. This CDR3 spans 16 amino acids. The germline gives CDR1 LNHDA, CDR2 SQIVND (reference sequence).

The chain combines TRBV2 with TRBJ2-2; 14 nucleotides align to TRBD2. J was trimmed by 0 bases and V by 6 bases; bases with no gene match: 6. Per germline, CDR1 SNHLY and CDR2 FYNNEI. The CDR3 contains 18 residues. The CDR3 bases are TGTGCCAGCAGCACTGGACTAGCGGGGGGCCCGAACACCGGGGAGCTGTTTTTT. Its protein product is CASSTGLAGGPNTGELFF.

This rearrangement joins TRBV2 to TRBJ2-7, with TRBD1 identical over 8 bases. The CDR3 consists of 14 residues. Per germline, CDR1 SNHLY and CDR2 FYNNEI. J was trimmed by 2 bases and V by 5 bases; bases with no gene match: 5. CDR3 sequence: CASSSDRGTYEQYF. Here the CDR3 DNA reads TGTGCCAGCAGTTCTGACAGGGGAACCTACGAGCAGTACTTC.

The chain couples TRBV7-2 to TRBJ1-3, with D uncertain. Germline CDR1 reads SGHTA; CDR2 reads FQGNSA. This CDR3 has 16 amino acids. Trimming took 0 bases from V and 0 from J, leaving 9 bases between them. For the CDR3, the DNA is TGTGCCAGCAGCTTAGCCTCGGATCCCTCTGGAAACACCATATATTTT. As protein: CASSLASDPSGNTIYF.

Relative to its sample, this clone is medium-sized. The chain has TRBV15 and TRBJ2-3; D is undetermined. The V gene lost 0 bases and the J gene lost 1 base, with 17 bases spanning the gap. The length of the CDR3 is 18 residues. CDR1 LNHNV and CDR2 YYDKDF come from the germline V gene (reference sequence). CDR3 DNA sequence: TGTGCCACCAGCAGAGACCCACCCAGGACCACCGGCACAGATACGCAGTATTTT. Translation gives CATSRDPPRTTGTDTQYF.

The CDR3 DNA reads TGTGCCAGCAGCTTAGGGGGGACTAACACCTACGAGCAGTACTTC. Its protein product is CASSLGGTNTYEQYF. This chain uses TRBV7-2 with TRBJ2-7; 7 positions match TRBD2. The trim removed 1 base at V and 2 bases at J, leaving 5 bases unmatched. Per the germline V gene, CDR1 is SGHTA and CDR2 is FQGNSA. This CDR3 is 15 amino acids long.

The chain joins TRBV2 to TRBJ1-1, with D uncertain. There are 16 residues in the CDR3. CDR1 is SNHLY, CDR2 FYNNEI, per germline. V was pared by 3 bases and J by 2 bases, with 16 bases between. The CDR3 sequence: CASSDLGYLGNTEAFF. The CDR3 DNA reads as TGTGCCAGCAGTGACCTCGGGTATTTAGGTAACACTGAAGCTTTCTTT.

This clone was counted a single time. The rearrangement joins TRBV29-1 to TRBJ2-2; no clear D gene. The length of the CDR3 is 15 residues. CDR1 and CDR2 (germline): SQVTM, ANQGSEA. V lost 4 bases and J lost 4, with 16 bases in between. The CDR3 is CSVAVTAFGTGELFF. The CDR3 bases are TGCAGCGTTGCAGTCACAGCCTTTGGCACCGGGGAGCTGTTTTTT.

About this clone itself: Mismatch with germline at one junction end may stem from a read error. This chain uses TRBV7-7 with TRBJ2-7; D is tentatively TRBD1 or TRBD2 (5 bases each). This CDR3 region has 15 residues. Germline lookup yields CDR1 SSHAT and CDR2 FNYEAQ (reference sequence). The CDR3 sequence is CASRLEVRQGDEQYF. The DNA for the CDR3 is TGTGCCAGCAGATTAGAGGTTCGGCAGGGAGACGAGCAGTACTTC.

This clone was detected a few times. V is TRBV30 and J is TRBJ1-2; D might be TRBD1 (5 bases). This CDR3 is 12 amino acids long. Deletions cut 5 bases from V and 5 bases from J, with 12 bases between. Germline V gives CDR1 GTSNPN, CDR2 SVGIG (reference sequence). Written as DNA, the CDR3 is TGTGCCTGGTCTCAGGGTGGGTATGGCTACACCTTC. Translating gives CAWSQGGYGYTF.

The chain recombines TRBV30 with TRBJ2-4; 7 nucleotides line up with TRBD2. V shed 5 bases and J 7 bases; nucleotides not matched to a gene: 8. Germline V lookup: CDR1 GTSNPN, CDR2 SVGIG (reference sequence). This CDR3 has 13 residues. CDR3 amino acids: CAWGGESGNIQYF. In DNA form, the CDR3 reads TGTGCCTGGGGGGGGGAATCTGGGAACATTCAGTACTTC.